This record covers a single TCR beta chain. This specimen comes from a study of blood T cell repertoires in COVID-19. It was during active infection that Seattle patients were enrolled and then longitudinally followed. Original data processing: Reference gene primer amplification yielded estimated nucleated cell counts. The assay was immunoSEQ multiplex PCR, and TCRdb's table has in-frame clones only and misses some. The V and J calls and the clone size are those of that table, but D and trimming were determined from the DNA. The sample records tens of thousands of clones, approximately 92% being singletons. The specimen was peripheral blood. The receptor was derived from a man aged 45-65 years with COVID-19, enrolled during active disease.

The DNA for the CDR3 is TGCGCCAGCAGCTTGCAGGGACTAGCGTTCCACGAGCAGTACTTC. It is translated as CASSLQGLAFHEQYF. The rearrangement uses TRBV5-1 and TRBJ2-7, with 10 bases that match TRBD2. V lost 1 base, J lost 5 bases, and 6 bases stayed unmatched. Per germline, CDR1 SGHRS and CDR2 YFSETQ. CDR3 length: 15 residues. The complete variable domain, with remaining parts taken from reference TRBV5-1 and TRBJ2-7, reads KAGVTQTPRYLIKTRGQQVTLSCSPISGHRSVSWYQQTPGQGLQFLFEYFSETQRNKGNFPGRFSGRQFSNSRSEMNVSTLELGDSALYLCASSLQGLAFHEQYFGPGTRLTVT.